This T cell receptor beta chain was identified in a study of regulatory T cells in long-lasting Graves disease. Findings and limits, study-wide: Patients whose Graves' disease persisted exhibited lower TCR diversity than those newly diagnosed. Newly diagnosed patients shared 1,000 or so public clonotypes; persistent patients shared about 2,700. Not thyroid tissue but only peripheral blood was studied.

Germline CDR1 SEHNR, CDR2 FQNEAQ (reference sequence). This CDR3 region has 15 residues. Trimming pared 1 base from V and 3 bases from J, leaving 12 bases between. There are a few counts of this clonotype. What it recognizes is unknown. With iRepertoire HTBI primers and Arm-PCR of CDR3 regions, TCR beta libraries were built. TCRdb reprocessed the multiplex PCR reads via MiXCR and lists one record per CDR3 protein. This sample has roughly 450,000 distinct CDR3 sequences, with around 21% found just once. Time point defined: persistent/refractory GD, antithyroid drugs over 5 years with positive TRAb. Scientists built the TCR library using RNA that was extracted from PBMCs.

The source is a female donor with Graves disease. The rearrangement joins TRBV7-9 to TRBJ1-1; D remains ambiguous. The source was peripheral blood mononuclear cells (PBMCs), collected when the disease was refractory, from a patient treated with antithyroid drugs. The CDR3 protein is CASSLVSGEDTEAFF. CDR3 sequence (DNA): TGTGCCAGCAGCTTAGTTTCCGGGGAAGACACTGAAGCTTTCTTT.